This T cell receptor (beta chain) was observed in a study of human T cells and chemical hapten exposure (dated by TCRdb to about 2021). In the study overall: For sensitization, 2% DPC in acetone was applied to a 2 cm by 2 cm area of upper inner arm skin. The mostly female patient cohort included alopecia areata with under or over 50% scalp involvement, alopecia totalis and alopecia universalis. Blood for TCR sequencing was provided by twenty-nine alopecia patients at one to four time points (pre-sensitization, 2, 6 and 24 weeks). Patch tests used Finn chambers with 0.01% DPC on the upper back, scored after 6 days by International Contact Dermatitis Research Group standards. Throughout the study period of 20 to 25 weeks, patients also received therapeutic DPC doses to the scalp every week. Libraries were pooled for sequencing, and variation in per-sample TCR yields was attributed mainly to small differences in library volumes within the pool. This study followed changes in the peripheral blood TCR repertoire in vivo during primary and secondary sensitization of alopecia patients to the hapten diphenylcyclopropenone (DPC). Blood was sampled from patients pre-sensitization (week 0) and at 2, 6 and about 24 weeks after DPC sensitization.

Library preparation employed RACE. Sequenced using a NextSeq 500. Library preparation attached unique molecular identifiers to individual cDNA molecules for quantitative, reproducible TCR counting. Both TCR alpha and TCR beta chains were sequenced from each blood RNA sample. Regarding the original processing steps: Samples had a median of approximately 96,000 TCRs, with a range from roughly 23,224 to 750,000. The Decombinator software suite was used to annotate V, J and CDR3 in the TCR reads. To make PS versus PT1 abundance plots, every sample was subsampled to the same number of TCRs (28,000). TCRs were defined as expanded if absent before sensitization and observed at least eight times at the 2-week time point. TCRdb reworked the public reads: Q25 trimming with fastp, MiXCR clone assembly, productive beta chains retained. Here each entry gathers all rows of one CDR3 protein and keeps the most common genes and DNA. Clone size and V and J calls follow TCRdb, not the original study. The table for this sample lists roughly 200,000 distinct CDR3 sequences; around 23% of them were counted only once. The ten largest clones capture roughly 2.4% of the sample.

Results the study describes overall, beyond this receptor: DPC sensitization did not change the number of TCRs with a frequency above 1 in 1000, and there was no evidence of changes in global repertoire structure. After repeated subsampling, changes were observed in the strength of the expansion versus patch-test correlation and in the threshold at which the correlation became significant. Significantly more large CDR3 similarity clusters were formed by expanded TCRs than by pre-sensitization or healthy control sets, consistent with antigen-driven responses. Patch test score correlated positively with the number of PT1 expanded TCRs, reaching significance at thresholds 8, 16 and 32 but not at 4. Because every patient had alopecia, a presumed autoimmune disease, the patients' immune response might differ from that of healthy individuals.

The time point label corresponds to: patch test 3, about 24 weeks after DPC sensitization. In light of the paper, this sample's treatment or condition label describes: therapeutic diphenylcyclopropenone sensitization with weekly scalp DPC. At every patch-test visit, the blood draw took place before the patch test was put on. Eligible patients were aged 18 to 70, diagnosed with alopecia, deemed suitable for DPC therapy, and excluded if pregnant. Total RNA was extracted from unfractionated whole blood that had been collected in Tempus Blood RNA tubes. The germline V gene (reference sequence) yields DFQATT for CDR1 and SNEGSKA for CDR2. V is shortened by 4 bases, J by 0 bases, and the region joining them spans 16 bases. The CDR3 has 15 amino acids, counting the end cysteine and phenylalanine. This entry keeps only the CDR3 DNA: 45 bases, framed from base 1. This clonotype showed up just a few times. Its antigen specificity is not known. No base qualities exist here, and no much larger clone lies one base off it.

The sequence was collected from a middle-aged woman with alopecia areata. Some clones in this sample may be carry-over from other donors' samples. The sample in question was whole blood, obtained in connection with sensitization to the hapten diphenylcyclopropenone (DPC). The sequence is built from TRBV20-1 and TRBJ2-7, with a tentative D gene TRBD1 over 6 matching bases. For the CDR3, the sequence is CSAKPGHPSSYEQYF. The sequence in DNA is TGCAGTGCTAAACCGGGACACCCGAGCTCCTACGAGCAGTACTTC.